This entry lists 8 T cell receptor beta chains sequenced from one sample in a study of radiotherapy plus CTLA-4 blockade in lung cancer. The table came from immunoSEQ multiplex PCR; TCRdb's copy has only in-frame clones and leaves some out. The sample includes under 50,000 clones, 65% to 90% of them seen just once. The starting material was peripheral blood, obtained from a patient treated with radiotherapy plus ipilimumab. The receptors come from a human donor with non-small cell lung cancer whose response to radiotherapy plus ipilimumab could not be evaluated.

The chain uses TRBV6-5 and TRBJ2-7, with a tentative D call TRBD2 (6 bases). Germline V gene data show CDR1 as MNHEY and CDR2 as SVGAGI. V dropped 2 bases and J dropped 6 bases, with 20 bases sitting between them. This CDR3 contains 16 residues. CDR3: CASSYTPAGRRGEQYF. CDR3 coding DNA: TGTGCCAGCAGTTACACCCCGGCGGGGAGAAGGGGCGAGCAGTACTTC.

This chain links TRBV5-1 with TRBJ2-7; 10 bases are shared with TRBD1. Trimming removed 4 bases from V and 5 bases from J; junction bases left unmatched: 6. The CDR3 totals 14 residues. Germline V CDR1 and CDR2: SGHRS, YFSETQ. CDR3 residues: CASSPGTGVHEQYF. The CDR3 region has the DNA TGCGCCAGCAGCCCCGGGACAGGGGTCCACGAGCAGTACTTC. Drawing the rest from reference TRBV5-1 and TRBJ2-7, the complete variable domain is KAGVTQTPRYLIKTRGQQVTLSCSPISGHRSVSWYQQTPGQGLQFLFEYFSETQRNKGNFPGRFSGRQFSNSRSEMNVSTLELGDSALYLCASSPGTGVHEQYFGPGTRLTVT.

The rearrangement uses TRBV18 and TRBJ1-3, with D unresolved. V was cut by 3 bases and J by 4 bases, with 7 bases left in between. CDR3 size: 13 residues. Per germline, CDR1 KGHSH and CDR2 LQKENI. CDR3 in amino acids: CASSPSRGNTIYF. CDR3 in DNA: TGTGCCAGCTCACCGTCCCGGGGAAACACCATATATTTT.

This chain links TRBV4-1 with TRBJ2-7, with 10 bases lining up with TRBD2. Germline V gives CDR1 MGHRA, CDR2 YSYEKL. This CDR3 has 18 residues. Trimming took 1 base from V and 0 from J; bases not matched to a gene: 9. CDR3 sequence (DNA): TGCGCCAGCAGCCAAGTATCGTTTAGCGGGGGGCGCTCCTACGAGCAGTACTTC. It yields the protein CASSQVSFSGGRSYEQYF.

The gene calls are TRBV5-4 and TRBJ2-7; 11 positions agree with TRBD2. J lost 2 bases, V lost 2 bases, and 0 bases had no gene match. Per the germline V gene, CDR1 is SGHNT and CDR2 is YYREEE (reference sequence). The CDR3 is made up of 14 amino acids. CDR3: CASSFSGGAYEQYF. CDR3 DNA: TGTGCCAGCAGCTTTAGCGGGGGGGCCTACGAGCAGTACTTC. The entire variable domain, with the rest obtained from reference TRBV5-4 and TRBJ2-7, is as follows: ETGVTQSPTHLIKTRGQQVTLRCSSQSGHNTVSWYQQALGQGPQFIFQYYREEENGRGNFPPRFSGLQFPNYSSELNVNALELDDSALYLCASSFSGGAYEQYFGPGTRLTVT.

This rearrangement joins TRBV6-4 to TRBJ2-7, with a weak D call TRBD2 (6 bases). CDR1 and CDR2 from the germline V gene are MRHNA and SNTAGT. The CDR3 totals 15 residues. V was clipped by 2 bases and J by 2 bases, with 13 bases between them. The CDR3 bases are TGTGCCAGCAGTGACCCCGGAGGGTCCCCCTACGAGCAGTACTTC. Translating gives CASSDPGGSPYEQYF.

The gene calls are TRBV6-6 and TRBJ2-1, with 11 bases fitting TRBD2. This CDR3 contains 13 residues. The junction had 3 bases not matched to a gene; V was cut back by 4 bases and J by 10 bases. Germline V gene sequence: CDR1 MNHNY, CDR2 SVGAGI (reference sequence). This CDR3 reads CASSLGLADEQFF. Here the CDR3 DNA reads TGTGCCAGCAGTTTGGGACTAGCGGACGAGCAGTTCTTC.

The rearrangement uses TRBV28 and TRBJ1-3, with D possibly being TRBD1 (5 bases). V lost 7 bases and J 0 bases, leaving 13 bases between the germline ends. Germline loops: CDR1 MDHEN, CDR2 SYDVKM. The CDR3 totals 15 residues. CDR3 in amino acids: CASTLPGSSGNTIYF. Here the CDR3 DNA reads TGTGCCAGCACATTACCAGGGTCCTCTGGAAACACCATATATTTT.